The text below deals with one T cell receptor (beta chain). Antigen unknown. 13 Jbeta primers and 60 Vbeta primers were used for the PCR. Sequenced by immunoSEQ multiplex PCR; TCRdb stores in-frame clones only, minus some. The table has some 200,000 clones, 79% seen once; the top ten hold approximately 2.2%. Trimming cost V 1 base and J 6 bases, with 13 bases left between them. This CDR3 comprises 14 residues. Germline V CDR1 and CDR2: LGHNA, YSLEER. The entry originates in a study of cytomegalovirus exposure and HLA in healthy donors. Points from the study as a whole: Previously analyzed data showed that most TCR beta V segments were productive at a frequency of about 87% or about 30%.

Sequencing was carried out using PBMCs. This receptor was identified in a woman in her forties or fifties in good health and CMV-seronegative. The chain employs TRBV4-3 and TRBJ2-7, with a possible D match to TRBD2 (6 bases). CDR3 in amino acids: CASSQVPGVGEQYF. The CDR3 region has the DNA TGCGCCAGCAGCCAAGTTCCGGGAGTGGGCGAGCAGTACTTC.